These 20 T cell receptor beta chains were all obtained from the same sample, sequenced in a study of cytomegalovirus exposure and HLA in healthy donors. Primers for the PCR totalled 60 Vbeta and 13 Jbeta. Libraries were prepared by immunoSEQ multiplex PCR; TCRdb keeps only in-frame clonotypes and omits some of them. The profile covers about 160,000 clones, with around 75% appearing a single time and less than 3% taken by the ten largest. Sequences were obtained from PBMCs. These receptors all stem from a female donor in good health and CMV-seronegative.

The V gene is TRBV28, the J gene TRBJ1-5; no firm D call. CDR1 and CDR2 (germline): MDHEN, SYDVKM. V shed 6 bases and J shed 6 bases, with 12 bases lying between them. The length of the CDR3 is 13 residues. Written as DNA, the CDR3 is TGTGCCAGCAGCTTGGAGAGAGGTCAGCCCCAGCATTTT. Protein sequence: CASSLERGQPQHF.

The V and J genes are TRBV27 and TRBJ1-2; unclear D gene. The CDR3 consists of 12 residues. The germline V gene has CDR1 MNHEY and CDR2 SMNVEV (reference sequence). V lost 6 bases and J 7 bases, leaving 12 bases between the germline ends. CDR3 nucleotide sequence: TGTGCCAGCAGCCCGGACGGGGTTGGCTACACCTTC. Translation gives CASSPDGVGYTF.

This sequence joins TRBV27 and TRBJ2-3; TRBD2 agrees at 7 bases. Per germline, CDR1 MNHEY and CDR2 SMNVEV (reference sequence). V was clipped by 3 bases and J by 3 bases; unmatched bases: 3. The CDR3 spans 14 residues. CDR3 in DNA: TGTGCCAGCAGTTTGGTACTAGCGACAGATACGCAGTATTTT. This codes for CASSLVLATDTQYF.

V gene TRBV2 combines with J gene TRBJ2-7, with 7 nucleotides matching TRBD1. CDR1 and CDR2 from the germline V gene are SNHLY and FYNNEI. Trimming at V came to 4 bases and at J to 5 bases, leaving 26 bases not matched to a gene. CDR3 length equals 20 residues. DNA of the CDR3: TGTGCCAGCAGTGTCCGCCGGGACAGCTACTATAAATCCCCAGCGGACGAGCAGTACTTC. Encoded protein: CASSVRRDSYYKSPADEQYF.

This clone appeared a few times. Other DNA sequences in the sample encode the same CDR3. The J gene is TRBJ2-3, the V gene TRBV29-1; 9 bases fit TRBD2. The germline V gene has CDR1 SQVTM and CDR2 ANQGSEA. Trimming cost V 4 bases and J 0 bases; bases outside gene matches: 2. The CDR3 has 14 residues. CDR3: CSVGLAASTDTQYF. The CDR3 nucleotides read TGCAGCGTTGGACTAGCGGCTAGCACAGATACGCAGTATTTT.

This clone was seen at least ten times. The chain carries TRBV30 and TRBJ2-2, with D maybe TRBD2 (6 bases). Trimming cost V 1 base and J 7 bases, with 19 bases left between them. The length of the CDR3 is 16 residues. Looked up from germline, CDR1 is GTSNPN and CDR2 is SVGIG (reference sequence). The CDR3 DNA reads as TGTGCCTGGAGTGGGGGCGGGGAACTGCCCGTCGGGGAGCTGTTTTTT. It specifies CAWSGGGELPVGELFF.

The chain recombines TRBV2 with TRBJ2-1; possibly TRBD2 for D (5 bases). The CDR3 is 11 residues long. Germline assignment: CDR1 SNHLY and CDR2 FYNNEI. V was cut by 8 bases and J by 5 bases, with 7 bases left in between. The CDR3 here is CASSGDNEQFF. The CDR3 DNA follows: TGTGCCAGCTCCGGGGACAATGAGCAGTTCTTC.

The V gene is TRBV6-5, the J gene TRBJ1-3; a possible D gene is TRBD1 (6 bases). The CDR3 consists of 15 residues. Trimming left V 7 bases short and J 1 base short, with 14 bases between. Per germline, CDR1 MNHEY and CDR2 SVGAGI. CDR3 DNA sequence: TGTGCCAGCAATGGACTCGACAGGTCTGGAAACACCATATATTTT. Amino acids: CASNGLDRSGNTIYF.

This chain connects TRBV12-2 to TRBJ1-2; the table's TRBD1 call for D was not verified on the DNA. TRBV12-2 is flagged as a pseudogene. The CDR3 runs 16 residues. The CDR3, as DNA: TGTGCAAGTCGCTTAGCCACCCCCCACATAACCTATGGCTACACCTTC. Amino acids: CASRLATPHITYGYTF.

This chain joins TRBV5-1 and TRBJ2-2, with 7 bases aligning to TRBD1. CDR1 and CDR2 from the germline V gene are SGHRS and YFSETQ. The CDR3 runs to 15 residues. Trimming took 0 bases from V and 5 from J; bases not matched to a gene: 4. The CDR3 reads CASSLGDSRTGELFF. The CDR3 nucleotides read TGCGCCAGCAGCTTGGGGGACAGCAGAACCGGGGAGCTGTTTTTT.

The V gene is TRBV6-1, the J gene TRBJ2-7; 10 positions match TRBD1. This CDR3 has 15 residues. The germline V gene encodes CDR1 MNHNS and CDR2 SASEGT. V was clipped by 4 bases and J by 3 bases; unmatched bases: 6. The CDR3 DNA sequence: TGTGCCAGCAGTGGACAGGGGGCAGGGATCTACGAGCAGTACTTC. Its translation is CASSGQGAGIYEQYF.

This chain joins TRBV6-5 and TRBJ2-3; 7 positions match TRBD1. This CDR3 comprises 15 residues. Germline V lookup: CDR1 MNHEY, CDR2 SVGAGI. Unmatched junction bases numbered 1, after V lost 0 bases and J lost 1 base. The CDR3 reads CASSYSQGGTDTQYF. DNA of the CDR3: TGTGCCAGCAGTTACTCCCAGGGGGGCACAGATACGCAGTATTTT.

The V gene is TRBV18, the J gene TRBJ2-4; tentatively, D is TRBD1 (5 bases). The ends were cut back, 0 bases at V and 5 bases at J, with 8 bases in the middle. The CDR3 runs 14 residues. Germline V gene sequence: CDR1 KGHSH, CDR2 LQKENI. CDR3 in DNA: TGTGCCAGCTCACCACCATCACAGGAAAACATTCAGTACTTC. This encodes CASSPPSQENIQYF.

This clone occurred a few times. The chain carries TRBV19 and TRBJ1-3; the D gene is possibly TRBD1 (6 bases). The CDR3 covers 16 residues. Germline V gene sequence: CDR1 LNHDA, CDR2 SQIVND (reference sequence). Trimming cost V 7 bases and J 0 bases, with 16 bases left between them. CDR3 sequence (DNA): TGTGCCAGTACCACCTCCGGGACAAACTCTGGAAACACCATATATTTT. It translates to CASTTSGTNSGNTIYF.

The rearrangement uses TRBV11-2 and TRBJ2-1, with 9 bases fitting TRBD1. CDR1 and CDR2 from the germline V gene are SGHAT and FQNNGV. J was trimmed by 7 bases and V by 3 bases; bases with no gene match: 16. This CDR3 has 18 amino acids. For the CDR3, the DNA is TGTGCCAGCAGCTTCCGGATACAGGGGGCCCGGATACGTAATGAGCAGTTCTTC. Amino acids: CASSFRIQGARIRNEQFF.

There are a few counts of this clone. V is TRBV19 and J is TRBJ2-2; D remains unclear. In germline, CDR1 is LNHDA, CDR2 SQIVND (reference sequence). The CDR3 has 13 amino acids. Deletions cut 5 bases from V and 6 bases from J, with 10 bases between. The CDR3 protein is CASSRPDSGELFF. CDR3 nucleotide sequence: TGTGCCAGTAGTCGGCCAGACTCCGGGGAGCTGTTTTTT.

The CDR3 region has the DNA TGTGCCAGCAGCGAGGAGGGGACTAGCGGGGCTAGCACAGATACGCAGTATTTT. Protein: CASSEEGTSGASTDTQYF. The chain couples TRBV9 to TRBJ2-3; 13 nucleotides align to TRBD2. The CDR3 sequence is 18 residues long. Germline values: CDR1 SGDLS, CDR2 YYNGEE. The V segment lost 3 bases and the J segment 0 bases; nucleotides outside the gene matches: 7. The full variable domain, rest sourced from reference TRBV9 and TRBJ2-3, is DSGVTQTPKHLITATGQRVTLRCSPRSGDLSVYWYQQSLDQGLQFLIQYYNGEERAKGNILERFSAQQFPDLHSELNLSSLELGDSALYFCASSEEGTSGASTDTQYFGPGTRLTVL.

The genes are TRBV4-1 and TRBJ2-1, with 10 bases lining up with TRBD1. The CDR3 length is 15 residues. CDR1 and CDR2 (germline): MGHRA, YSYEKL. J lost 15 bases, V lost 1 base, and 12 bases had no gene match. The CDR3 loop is CASSQGGQGRGVVFF. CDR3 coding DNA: TGCGCCAGCAGCCAAGGGGGACAGGGGCGGGGGGTAGTGTTCTTC.

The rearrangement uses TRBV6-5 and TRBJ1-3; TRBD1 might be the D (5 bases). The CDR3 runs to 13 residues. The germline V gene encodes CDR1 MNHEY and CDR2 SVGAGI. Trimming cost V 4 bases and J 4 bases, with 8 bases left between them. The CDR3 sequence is CASSSGSGNTIYF. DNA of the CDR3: TGTGCCAGCAGTTCAGGGTCAGGAAACACCATATATTTT.

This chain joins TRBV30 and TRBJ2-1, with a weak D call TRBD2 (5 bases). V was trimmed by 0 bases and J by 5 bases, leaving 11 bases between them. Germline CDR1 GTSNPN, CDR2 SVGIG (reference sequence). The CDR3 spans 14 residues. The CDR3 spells CAWSVLRRDNEQFF. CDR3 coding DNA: TGTGCCTGGAGTGTACTCCGGCGGGACAATGAGCAGTTCTTC.